This T cell receptor (beta chain) comes out of a study of T cell repertoires in cytomegalovirus infection. Whole-study findings and limits: In two of eight donors, the top clonotype was HLA-C-restricted CMV-specific.

TCRdb analysed the reads with MiXCR anew, one entry per CDR3 protein. The profile covers around 630,000 distinct CDR3 sequences, with around 24% appearing a single time and approximately 8% taken by the ten largest. The V and J ends lost 2 bases and 4 bases, in that order; junction bases with no gene match: 13. Germline V gene data show CDR1 as DFQATT and CDR2 as SNEGSKA (reference sequence). The CDR3 is 17 amino acids. This clonotype has only a few counts. Its antigen is unidentified. The sequence was obtained from a human donor in good health (CMV status not recorded). Some clones in this sample may be carry-over from other donors' samples. Sequenced input: CD8+ T cells from PBMCs. The chain has TRBV20-1 and TRBJ2-7, with 11 bases identical to TRBD2. The CDR3 DNA follows: TGCAGTGCTAGACTTGGGACTAGCGGCGGGGTTTATTACGAGCAGTACGTC. Protein: CSARLGTSGGVYYEQYV.